The clone carrying this T cell receptor (beta chain) was detected a few times. What it binds is not known. The V gene's germline CDR1 is MDHEN and CDR2 SYDVKM. Trimming left V 6 bases short and J 7 bases short, with 19 bases between. The CDR3 loop spans 14 amino acids. The PCR employed 60 Vbeta primers together with 13 Jbeta primers. Authors' data handling: Among the unique TCR beta chains that a later analysis counted, about 81 million in all, about 11 million were shared. The data were produced by immunoSEQ multiplex PCR, yet TCRdb's version contains in-frame clones alone and is incomplete. V, J and clone size are taken as reported in that table, and D and trimming were inferred from the DNA itself. The profile shows 180,000 or so clones, 60% to 80% of them singletons. This specimen comes from a study of cytomegalovirus exposure and HLA in healthy donors. Study as a whole: Of all 400 or so donors who were genotyped, 70% to 85% belonged to the Caucasian-associated ancestry cluster. Study-wide findings and caveats: Associated with HLA alleles at 0.05 false discovery rate in a later analysis were over 15,000 TCR beta sequences. Sequencing depth roughly uniform across donors was assumed in presence/absence analyses.

The rearrangement uses TRBV28 and TRBJ2-7; the D gene is possibly TRBD2 (7 bases). The sequence was obtained from a woman in her forties in good health and CMV-seropositive. The source material was PBMCs. The CDR3 sequence is CASRTPAGAGEQYF. The CDR3 DNA reads TGTGCCAGCAGAACCCCTGCGGGGGCTGGGGAGCAGTACTTC.